The present T cell receptor beta chain was sequenced within a study of OX40 agonist ivuxolimab in advanced cancers. In the study overall: Dose-escalation subjects each had hepatocellular carcinoma, melanoma, renal cell or head and neck cancer. Points from the study as a whole: At 0.1 to 3.0 mg/kg and by week 6, clonal expansion occurred in CD4+ and CD8+ blood T cells. CD8+ T cells showed, on average, more clonal expansion than CD4+ cells.

A word on this clone: Its antigen is as yet unknown.

Germline values: CDR1 SGDLS, CDR2 YYNGEE. Trimming removed 3 bases from V and 5 bases from J, with 16 bases in between. CDR3 length: 15 residues. TCRdb's table, derived via immunoSEQ multiplex PCR, lists solely in-frame clones and lacks some. The sample carries roughly 43,000 clones, 89% recorded once. Sequencing used CD4+ or CD8+ T cells sorted from blood, obtained in a trial of the OX40 agonist ivuxolimab. The V and J genes are TRBV9 and TRBJ2-3; D unresolved. The TCR was taken from an adult with an advanced solid tumor such as melanoma, head and neck, liver or kidney cancer. The CDR3 DNA reads TGTGCCAGCAGCGATAGTATGCGGAGCGAAGATACGCAGTATTTT. This encodes CASSDSMRSEDTQYF.